One and the same sample provided the 27 T cell receptor beta chains below, sequenced in a study of Ad26.COV2.S vaccination and SARS-CoV-2 variants. Method: immunoSEQ multiplex PCR; TCRdb's copy keeps in-frame clones and lacks some. This repertoire shows around 300,000 clones, approximately 86% found once; its top ten account for around 11%. Treatment meaning: around 19 received Ad26.COV2.S at low or high dose, single or two shots; several received placebo; per-sample allocation not given. The samples were gathered on day 63 after the first injection of vaccine or placebo. Sample: peripheral blood, taken in a trial of Ad26.COV2.S vaccine versus placebo. Every receptor here comes from a person aged 18-60 years who received the Ad26.COV2.S COVID-19 vaccine or a placebo.

This chain connects TRBV29-1 to TRBJ1-1; D call uncertain. Trimming shortened V by 2 bases and J by 1 base, and 8 bases separated the two germline ends. The CDR3 consists of 13 residues. The V gene's germline CDR1 is SQVTM and CDR2 ANQGSEA. CDR3 DNA: TGCAGCGTTGAAATTACAGCGAACACTGAAGCTTTCTTT. This encodes CSVEITANTEAFF.

V and J are TRBV19 and TRBJ2-3; D unresolved. Germline V gives CDR1 LNHDA, CDR2 SQIVND (reference sequence). This CDR3 is 12 amino acids long. With 3 bases removed from V and 6 bases from J, the gap between germline ends came to 7 bases. Written as DNA, the CDR3 is TGTGCCAGTAGTATCAGTGCCGATACGCAGTATTTT. Protein product: CASSISADTQYF.

The chain recombines TRBV27 with TRBJ2-3; D gene ambiguous. Between the trimmed V and J ends, which lost 5 bases and 0 bases, there was a span of 9 bases. Looked up from germline, CDR1 is MNHEY and CDR2 is SMNVEV (reference sequence). The CDR3 has 14 amino acids. CDR3 amino acids: CASSPIPSTDTQYF. For the CDR3, the DNA is TGTGCCAGCAGTCCCATCCCTAGCACAGATACGCAGTATTTT.

V and J are TRBV5-1 and TRBJ2-7; D tentatively fits TRBD1 or TRBD2 (5 bases each). CDR1 and CDR2 (germline): SGHRS, YFSETQ. V shed 5 bases and J shed 12 bases, with 24 bases lying between them. The CDR3 has 14 residues. The CDR3: CASSYASRDLSPYF. CDR3 coding DNA: TGCGCCAGCAGTTATGCAAGCCGGGACCTTAGTCCGTACTTC.

This clone has only a few counts. The chain carries TRBV5-1 and TRBJ1-2; 8 bases map to TRBD1. The ends lost 0 bases at V and 5 bases at J; junction bases unmatched: 12. The CDR3 is made up of 17 amino acids. Germline CDR1 SGHRS, CDR2 YFSETQ. The CDR3 loop is CASSLDGGRGLQYGYTF. In DNA form, the CDR3 reads TGCGCCAGCAGCTTGGATGGCGGCAGGGGGCTCCAATATGGCTACACCTTC. Combining the CDR3 with reference TRBV5-1 and TRBJ1-2 gives the whole variable domain KAGVTQTPRYLIKTRGQQVTLSCSPISGHRSVSWYQQTPGQGLQFLFEYFSETQRNKGNFPGRFSGRQFSNSRSEMNVSTLELGDSALYLCASSLDGGRGLQYGYTFGSGTRLTVV.

The chain carries TRBV27 and TRBJ2-2; TRBD2 agrees at 9 bases. The CDR3 length is 16 residues. Unmatched junction bases numbered 14, after V lost 7 bases and J lost 8 bases. Germline V CDR1 and CDR2: MNHEY, SMNVEV (reference sequence). The CDR3 loop is CASMPYIAGEVGELFF. The DNA for the CDR3 is TGTGCCAGCATGCCCTACATAGCGGGGGAAGTTGGGGAGCTGTTTTTT.

The CDR3 here is CASCVERGYNEQFF. CDR3 in DNA: TGTGCCAGCTGTGTGGAGCGGGGCTACAATGAGCAGTTCTTC. The V and J genes are TRBV6-4 and TRBJ2-1, with 7 bases fitting TRBD2. This CDR3 spans 14 amino acids. In germline, CDR1 is MRHNA, CDR2 SNTAGT. Trimming cost V 8 bases and J 3 bases; bases outside gene matches: 7.

The chain employs TRBV7-2 and TRBJ1-5; 11 bases are a match to TRBD1. The V gene end was trimmed by 6 bases and the J gene end by 0 bases; junction bases not matched to a gene: 4. This CDR3 is 16 amino acids long. Germline values: CDR1 SGHTA, CDR2 FQGNSA. The CDR3 sequence is CASSGQGANSNQPQHF. CDR3 in DNA: TGTGCCAGCAGTGGACAGGGGGCGAATAGCAATCAGCCCCAGCATTTT.

This clone was recorded only once. This chain uses TRBV3-1 (or the pseudogene TRBV3-2) with TRBJ2-1; TRBD2 matches 12 bases. The CDR3 is 16 amino acids. With V trimmed by 4 bases and J by 5 bases, 6 bases remained unmatched. Germline CDR1 reads LGHDT; CDR2 reads YNNKEL (reference sequence). CDR3 nucleotide sequence: TGTGCCAGCAGCCGACTACTAGCGGGAGGAAACAATGAGCAGTTCTTC. Translated: CASSRLLAGGNNEQFF.

This clone was observed a few times. The chain uses TRBV9 and TRBJ2-7; D not resolved. Trimming stripped 0 bases from V and 6 bases from J, with 10 bases between. The germline gives CDR1 SGDLS, CDR2 YYNGEE. This CDR3 is 13 amino acids long. The CDR3 sequence: CASSVAYGSEQYF. The CDR3 region has the DNA TGTGCCAGCAGCGTAGCGTACGGGTCCGAGCAGTACTTC.

The chain combines TRBV11-3 with TRBJ2-5; TRBD1 matches at 7 bases. J was trimmed by 5 bases and V by 5 bases; bases with no gene match: 8. Germline V gene lookup returns CDR1 SGHNT and CDR2 YENEEA. The length of the CDR3 is 14 residues. CDR3 DNA sequence: TGTGCCAGCAGCCGGGGACAGCACGGCGAGACCCAGTACTTC. Amino acid sequence: CASSRGQHGETQYF.

The chain uses TRBV30 and TRBJ1-5; weak D call: TRBD1 (5 bases). Looked up from germline, CDR1 is GTSNPN and CDR2 is SVGIG (reference sequence). There are 12 residues in the CDR3. The germline V and J ends were trimmed by 2 bases and 10 bases, with 12 bases remaining between them. The CDR3 DNA follows: TGTGCCTGGAGTCTACCCGGGACTCCCCAGCATTTT. As protein: CAWSLPGTPQHF.

The chain uses TRBV7-8 and TRBJ2-7; D perhaps matches TRBD1 (6 bases). Trimming stripped 1 base from V and 3 bases from J, with 10 bases between. Germline V CDR1 and CDR2: SGHVS, FQNEAQ. The length of the CDR3 is 14 residues. The CDR3 region has the DNA TGTGCCAGCAGCTTAGAGGCAGGGGACTACGAGCAGTACTTC. Its protein product is CASSLEAGDYEQYF.

V and J are TRBV5-1 and TRBJ2-7; 10 bases align to TRBD1. V was clipped by 3 bases and J by 2 bases; unmatched bases: 5. The CDR3 spans 15 residues. The germline CDR1 and CDR2 sequences are SGHRS and YFSETQ. The CDR3 protein is CASSSRQGATYEQYF. DNA of the CDR3: TGCGCCAGCAGCTCCCGACAGGGGGCGACCTACGAGCAGTACTTC.

This chain uses TRBV19 with TRBJ2-2; D is unclear. V lost 6 bases and J lost 3, with 11 bases in between. CDR1 and CDR2 from the germline V gene are LNHDA and SQIVND (reference sequence). The CDR3 length is 14 residues. The CDR3 sequence: CASSLFGDTGELFF. The CDR3 nucleotides read TGTGCCAGTAGCCTCTTCGGCGACACCGGGGAGCTGTTTTTT.

This chain links TRBV18 with TRBJ2-3; D uncertain. With 1 base removed from V and 3 bases from J, the gap between germline ends came to 11 bases. The CDR3 is made up of 15 amino acids. CDR1 is KGHSH and CDR2 is LQKENI in the germline V gene. CDR3 in amino acids: CASSPRDGRTDTQYF. DNA of the CDR3: TGTGCCAGCTCACCACGAGACGGGCGGACAGATACGCAGTATTTT.

This chain connects TRBV7-2 to TRBJ1-3; maybe TRBD1 (6 bases). There are 14 residues in the CDR3. The V gene's germline CDR1 is SGHTA and CDR2 FQGNSA. Trimming removed 5 bases at V and 7 bases at J, with 15 bases between. The CDR3 protein is CASSPAQGRNTIYF. The CDR3 DNA is TGTGCCAGCAGCCCCGCGCAGGGGAGGAACACCATATATTTT.

This clone was counted once. This chain links TRBV11-3 with TRBJ1-1; D possibly corresponds to TRBD1 (6 bases). The CDR3 length is 13 residues. The V end lost 3 bases, the J end lost 4 bases, and 9 bases lay between the germline ends. Germline V gene lookup returns CDR1 SGHNT and CDR2 YENEEA. This chain's CDR3 is CASSFRGGTEAFF. CDR3 DNA: TGTGCCAGCAGCTTTAGAGGGGGCACTGAAGCTTTCTTT.

The V gene is TRBV6-2 or TRBV6-3, the J gene TRBJ2-5, with D uncertain. V shed 2 bases and J shed 4 bases, with 8 bases lying between them. The germline gives CDR1 MNHEY, CDR2 SVGEGT. The CDR3 consists of 13 residues. The CDR3 DNA sequence: TGTGCCAGCAGTTACGCAAAGCGAGAGACCCAGTACTTC. Protein sequence: CASSYAKRETQYF.

This rearrangement joins TRBV7-8 to TRBJ2-5, with TRBD2 matching 8 bases. CDR1 is SGHVS and CDR2 is FQNEAQ in the germline V gene. This CDR3 has 14 residues. V lost 8 bases to trimming and J lost 4 bases; unmatched junction nucleotides: 9. CDR3 nucleotide sequence: TGTGCCAGCGGCGAATCTGCGGGAGGAGAGACCCAGTACTTC. Translated, it gives CASGESAGGETQYF.

The CDR3 loop reads CATSERTGGDTGELFF. For the CDR3, the DNA is TGTGCCACCAGTGAACGGACAGGGGGGGACACCGGGGAGCTGTTTTTT. This rearrangement joins TRBV24-1 to TRBJ2-2; 10 bases line up with TRBD1. The length of the CDR3 is 16 residues. The ends lost 4 bases at V and 3 bases at J; junction bases unmatched: 4. Germline V gene data show CDR1 as KGHDR and CDR2 as SFDVKD.

A single count supports this clone. CDR3 protein: CASSLRVWELFF. CDR3 DNA sequence: TGTGCCAGCAGCTTACGGGTCTGGGAGCTGTTTTTT. The V and J genes are TRBV7-9 and TRBJ2-2; unclear D gene. Trimming took 2 bases from V and 9 from J, leaving 7 bases between them. The germline V gene encodes CDR1 SEHNR and CDR2 FQNEAQ (reference sequence). This CDR3 contains 12 residues.

This clone was observed a few times. The rearrangement uses TRBV7-2 and TRBJ1-4; D is unresolved. V was shortened by 0 bases and J by 7 bases, with 12 bases between the two germline ends. Per the germline V gene, CDR1 is SGHTA and CDR2 is FQGNSA. The CDR3 spans 15 residues. The CDR3 DNA reads as TGTGCCAGCAGCTTAGCCCCCCGGTTTCGTGAAAAACTGTTTTTT. It encodes CASSLAPRFREKLFF.

The CDR3 DNA follows: TGTGCCAGCAGCTTGTTAGGTACACAGTTGAGAGAGAAGACCCAGTACTTC. Translation gives CASSLLGTQLREKTQYF. The V gene is TRBV5-6, the J gene TRBJ2-5; D gene uncertain. This CDR3 region has 17 residues. Trimming removed 1 base at V and 6 bases at J, with 22 bases between. The germline V gene encodes CDR1 SGHDT and CDR2 YYEEEE.

The rearrangement joins TRBV23-1 to TRBJ2-7; no reliable D call. TRBV23-1 is an ORF, and what it does is uncertain. There are 17 residues in the CDR3. V was clipped by 1 base and J by 0 bases, with 16 bases between them. CDR3 residues: CASSQFRLHLSSYEQYF. The DNA for the CDR3 is TGCGCCAGCAGTCAATTCCGTTTGCACCTAAGCTCCTACGAGCAGTACTTC.

The table lists this clone with a count of one. The J gene is TRBJ2-3, the V gene TRBV7-3, with D possibly matching TRBD2 (6 bases). The V end was cut by 4 bases, the J end by 0 bases, with 11 bases between. The germline V gene has CDR1 SGHTA and CDR2 FQGTGA. The CDR3 length is 15 residues. The CDR3 coding sequence is TGTGCCAGCAGCTCAGGACTACTTAGCACAGATACGCAGTATTTT. This sequence encodes CASSSGLLSTDTQYF.

J is TRBJ1-6 and V is TRBV6-2 or TRBV6-3, with 9 bases that match TRBD1. With V trimmed by 6 bases and J by 16 bases, 16 bases remained unmatched. This CDR3 has 15 residues. Germline V lookup: CDR1 MNHEY, CDR2 SVGEGT. The CDR3 is CASSRLLRQGGRLHF. The CDR3 DNA reads as TGTGCCAGCAGCCGCCTCCTCCGACAGGGGGGAAGACTCCACTTT.